The 4 T cell receptor beta chains listed next were all sequenced from one sample in a study of T cell responses to AZD1222 COVID-19 vaccine. Profiled with immunoSEQ multiplex PCR; TCRdb holds only in-frame clones, not every one. The sample yields approximately 28,000 clones, roughly 88% seen once. Sample: peripheral blood, taken 28 days after the second AZD1222 dose. All receptors come from an adult who received the AZD1222 COVID-19 vaccine.

The rearrangement joins TRBV6-6 to TRBJ2-7; D remains unclear. Germline CDR1 and CDR2: MNHNY and SVGAGI (reference sequence). Deletions cut 2 bases from V and 0 bases from J, with 14 bases between. The CDR3 consists of 16 residues. The CDR3 nucleotides are TGTGCCAGCAGTTACCTCACTCTAAGGAGCTCCTACGAGCAGTACTTC. Translating it yields CASSYLTLRSSYEQYF.

The J gene is TRBJ2-1, the V gene TRBV7-8, with D possibly being TRBD1 (7 bases). V dropped 1 base and J dropped 4 bases, with 26 bases sitting between them. The germline V gene encodes CDR1 SGHVS and CDR2 FQNEAQ. CDR3 size: 20 residues. In DNA form, the CDR3 reads TGTGCCAGCAGCTTAGATAGTTATGTTTGGCGGGACAGCAAATACAATGAGCAGTTCTTC. It yields the protein CASSLDSYVWRDSKYNEQFF.

The rearrangement links TRBV7-9 to TRBJ1-4; D is perhaps TRBD1 (6 bases). This CDR3 contains 14 residues. V lost 5 bases and J lost 8, with 15 bases in between. Germline assignment: CDR1 SEHNR and CDR2 FQNEAQ (reference sequence). The CDR3 loop reads CASSPQGTREKLFF. The CDR3 DNA reads as TGTGCCAGCAGCCCCCAGGGGACCAGAGAAAAACTGTTTTTT.

This chain links TRBV4-2 with TRBJ1-2, with TRBD1 matching 8 bases. The germline V gene encodes CDR1 LGHNA and CDR2 YNFKEQ. V shed 4 bases, J shed 5 bases, and the junction held 15 bases outside the gene matches. The CDR3 has 17 residues. The CDR3 nucleotides read TGTGCCAGCAGCCTCCAATCGACAGGGGATTTCTCTTATGGCTACACCTTC. Its translation is CASSLQSTGDFSYGYTF.